The rows below give T cell receptor beta chains drawn from one sample of a study of blood T cell repertoires in COVID-19. The table came from immunoSEQ multiplex PCR; TCRdb's copy has only in-frame clones and leaves some out. The sample comprises some 230,000 clones, approximately 78% of which are singletons, and approximately 8% rests with the top ten. The specimen sequenced was peripheral blood. Receptors originate from a woman aged 80 or over with COVID-19, enrolled during active disease. The CDR3 runs from the conserved cysteine through the conserved F or W.

j_call v_call cdr3_aa
TRBJ1-1 TRBV24-1 CATSDTPQAGRTEAFF
TRBJ2-1 TRBV5-1 CASSLTSGTSYNEQFF
TRBJ2-1 TRBV5-1 CASRLTGDSYNEQFF
TRBJ2-4 TRBV18 CASSPPRGKNIQYF
TRBJ2-1 TRBV5-8 CASSLQDYYNEQFF
TRBJ2-4 TRBV4-1 CASSQVGGALAKNIQYF
TRBJ1-2 TRBV5-1 CASSPEPHGEGGYTF
TRBJ2-7 TRBV7-2 CASSSRGVDEQYF
TRBJ1-1 TRBV4-1 CASSQEASGMRTEAFF
TRBJ1-1 TRBV6-5 CASTNRVGNTEAFF
TRBJ2-1 TRBV7-2 CASSFTGSGSNEQFF
TRBJ1-4 TRBV20-1 CSASGGTANEKLFF
TRBJ1-1 TRBV29-1 CSVVSGATGGFTEAFF
TRBJ2-1 TRBV11-2 CASSLRASGRIYEQFF
TRBJ2-2 TRBV6-1 CASSEGGSGAGELFF
TRBJ1-1 TRBV19 CASSRQGNTEAFF
TRBJ2-5 TRBV29-1 CSVGQGETQYF
TRBJ2-5 TRBV10-3 CAISAVPGETQYF
TRBJ1-1 TRBV2 CASSRAPGDTEAFF
TRBJ1-2 TRBV5-4 CASSVPGHLNYGYTF
TRBJ1-5 TRBV18 CASSRSGGGANQPQHF
TRBJ2-5 TRBV5-1 CASSLTSGGLIETQYF
TRBJ2-5 TRBV27 CASRPQGLVVETQYF
TRBJ1-1 TRBV27 CASKAAPIGGTEAFF
TRBJ2-6 TRBV28 CATTGTGTSGANVLTF
TRBJ1-1 TRBV5-1 CASSLGGEGTEAFF
TRBJ1-3 TRBV3-1/TRBV3-2 CASSLQRPAGNTIYF
TRBJ2-3 TRBV5-6 CASSLAQGVTDTQYF
TRBJ2-7 TRBV27 CASSPYALPGEQYF
TRBJ1-1 TRBV9 CASSAGVITEAFF
TRBJ2-1 TRBV9 CASSGWGLYNEQFF
TRBJ2-1 TRBV4-3 CASSQDADRDEQFF
TRBJ1-2 TRBV5-6 CASSLVGLGNYGYTF
TRBJ2-3 TRBV7-3 CASSSHRDTQYF
TRBJ1-4 TRBV6-1 CASSEGQPATNEKLFF
TRBJ1-1 TRBV13 CASSYRGGMNTEAFF
TRBJ1-2 TRBV10-3 CAISDLQGTYGYTF
TRBJ2-7 TRBV28 CASRTGGSSYEQYF
TRBJ1-2 TRBV27 CATQGRHSYGYTF
TRBJ1-5 TRBV5-8 CASTGLLDLWVNQPQHF
TRBJ2-5 TRBV12-3/TRBV12-4 CASSLRLALYF
TRBJ1-2 TRBV28 CASRTRTVEGYTF
TRBJ2-3 TRBV9 CASSTTGSTDTQYF
TRBJ2-7 TRBV28 CASIARGTSYEQYF
TRBJ2-3 TRBV4-3 CASSLTETGGSGTDTQYF
TRBJ2-1 TRBV7-8 CASSPTAGQGPAGSGLSRQFF
TRBJ2-7 TRBV7-2 CASTLGGTYEQYF
TRBJ1-2 TRBV5-1 CASSSGRDTGSGYGYTF
TRBJ2-7 TRBV5-1 CASSLGLVSHEQYF
TRBJ1-2 TRBV4-1 CASSTIGQTPYGYTF
TRBJ1-2 TRBV29-1 CSVGLGGKYGYTF
TRBJ1-1 TRBV27 CASQDWTEAFF
TRBJ2-5 TRBV6-5 CASRRTGFETQYF
TRBJ1-1 TRBV5-1 CASSSGTGSTEAFF
TRBJ1-1 TRBV19 CASSIDGQLNTEAFF